This record covers a single TCR beta chain. Followed over time, Seattle patients had been enrolled while infection was active. These data are taken from a study of blood T cell repertoires in COVID-19. In the study overall: Nucleic acid was either cDNA or gDNA, and it came from T cells, B-cell-depleted T cells, or PBMCs.

The assay was immunoSEQ multiplex PCR, and TCRdb's table has in-frame clones only and misses some. The sample lists some 250,000 clones, 70% to 90% seen once, with roughly 5% in the top ten. Input material: peripheral blood. The origin of this receptor is an older woman with COVID-19, enrolled during active disease.

The CDR3 DNA reads as TGTGCCAGCAGCTTATATAATCCTAGCGGGAGGAGGCAAGAGACCCAGTACTTC. It is translated as CASSLYNPSGRRQETQYF. The chain combines TRBV7-6 with TRBJ2-5, with 11 bases that match TRBD2. In germline, CDR1 is SGHVS, CDR2 FNYEAQ. Losses at the gene ends were 2 bases for V and 2 bases for J; bases not matched to a gene: 10. The CDR3 runs to 18 residues. Full variable domain (rest looked up from reference TRBV7-6 and TRBJ2-5): GAGVSQSPRYKVTKRGQDVALRCDPISGHVSLYWYRQALGQGPEFLTYFNYEAQQDKSGLPNDRFSAERPEGSISTLTIQRTEQRDSAMYRCASSLYNPSGRRQETQYFGPGTRLLVL.